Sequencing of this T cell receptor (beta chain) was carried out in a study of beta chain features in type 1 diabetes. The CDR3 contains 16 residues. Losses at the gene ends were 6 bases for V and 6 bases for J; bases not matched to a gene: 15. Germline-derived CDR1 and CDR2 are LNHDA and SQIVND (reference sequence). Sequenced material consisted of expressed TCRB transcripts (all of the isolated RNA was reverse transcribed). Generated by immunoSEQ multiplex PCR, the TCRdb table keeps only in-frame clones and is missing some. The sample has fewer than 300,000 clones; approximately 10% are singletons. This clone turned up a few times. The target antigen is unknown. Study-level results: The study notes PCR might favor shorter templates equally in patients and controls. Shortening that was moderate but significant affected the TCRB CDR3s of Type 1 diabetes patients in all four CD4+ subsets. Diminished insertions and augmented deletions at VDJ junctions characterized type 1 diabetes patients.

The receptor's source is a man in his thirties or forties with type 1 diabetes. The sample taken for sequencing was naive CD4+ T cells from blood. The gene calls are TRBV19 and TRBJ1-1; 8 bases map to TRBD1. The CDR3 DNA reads TGTGCCAGTAGCGAGCAGGGGGCTGGGCAGGGGCCTGAAGCTTTCTTT. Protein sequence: CASSEQGAGQGPEAFF.